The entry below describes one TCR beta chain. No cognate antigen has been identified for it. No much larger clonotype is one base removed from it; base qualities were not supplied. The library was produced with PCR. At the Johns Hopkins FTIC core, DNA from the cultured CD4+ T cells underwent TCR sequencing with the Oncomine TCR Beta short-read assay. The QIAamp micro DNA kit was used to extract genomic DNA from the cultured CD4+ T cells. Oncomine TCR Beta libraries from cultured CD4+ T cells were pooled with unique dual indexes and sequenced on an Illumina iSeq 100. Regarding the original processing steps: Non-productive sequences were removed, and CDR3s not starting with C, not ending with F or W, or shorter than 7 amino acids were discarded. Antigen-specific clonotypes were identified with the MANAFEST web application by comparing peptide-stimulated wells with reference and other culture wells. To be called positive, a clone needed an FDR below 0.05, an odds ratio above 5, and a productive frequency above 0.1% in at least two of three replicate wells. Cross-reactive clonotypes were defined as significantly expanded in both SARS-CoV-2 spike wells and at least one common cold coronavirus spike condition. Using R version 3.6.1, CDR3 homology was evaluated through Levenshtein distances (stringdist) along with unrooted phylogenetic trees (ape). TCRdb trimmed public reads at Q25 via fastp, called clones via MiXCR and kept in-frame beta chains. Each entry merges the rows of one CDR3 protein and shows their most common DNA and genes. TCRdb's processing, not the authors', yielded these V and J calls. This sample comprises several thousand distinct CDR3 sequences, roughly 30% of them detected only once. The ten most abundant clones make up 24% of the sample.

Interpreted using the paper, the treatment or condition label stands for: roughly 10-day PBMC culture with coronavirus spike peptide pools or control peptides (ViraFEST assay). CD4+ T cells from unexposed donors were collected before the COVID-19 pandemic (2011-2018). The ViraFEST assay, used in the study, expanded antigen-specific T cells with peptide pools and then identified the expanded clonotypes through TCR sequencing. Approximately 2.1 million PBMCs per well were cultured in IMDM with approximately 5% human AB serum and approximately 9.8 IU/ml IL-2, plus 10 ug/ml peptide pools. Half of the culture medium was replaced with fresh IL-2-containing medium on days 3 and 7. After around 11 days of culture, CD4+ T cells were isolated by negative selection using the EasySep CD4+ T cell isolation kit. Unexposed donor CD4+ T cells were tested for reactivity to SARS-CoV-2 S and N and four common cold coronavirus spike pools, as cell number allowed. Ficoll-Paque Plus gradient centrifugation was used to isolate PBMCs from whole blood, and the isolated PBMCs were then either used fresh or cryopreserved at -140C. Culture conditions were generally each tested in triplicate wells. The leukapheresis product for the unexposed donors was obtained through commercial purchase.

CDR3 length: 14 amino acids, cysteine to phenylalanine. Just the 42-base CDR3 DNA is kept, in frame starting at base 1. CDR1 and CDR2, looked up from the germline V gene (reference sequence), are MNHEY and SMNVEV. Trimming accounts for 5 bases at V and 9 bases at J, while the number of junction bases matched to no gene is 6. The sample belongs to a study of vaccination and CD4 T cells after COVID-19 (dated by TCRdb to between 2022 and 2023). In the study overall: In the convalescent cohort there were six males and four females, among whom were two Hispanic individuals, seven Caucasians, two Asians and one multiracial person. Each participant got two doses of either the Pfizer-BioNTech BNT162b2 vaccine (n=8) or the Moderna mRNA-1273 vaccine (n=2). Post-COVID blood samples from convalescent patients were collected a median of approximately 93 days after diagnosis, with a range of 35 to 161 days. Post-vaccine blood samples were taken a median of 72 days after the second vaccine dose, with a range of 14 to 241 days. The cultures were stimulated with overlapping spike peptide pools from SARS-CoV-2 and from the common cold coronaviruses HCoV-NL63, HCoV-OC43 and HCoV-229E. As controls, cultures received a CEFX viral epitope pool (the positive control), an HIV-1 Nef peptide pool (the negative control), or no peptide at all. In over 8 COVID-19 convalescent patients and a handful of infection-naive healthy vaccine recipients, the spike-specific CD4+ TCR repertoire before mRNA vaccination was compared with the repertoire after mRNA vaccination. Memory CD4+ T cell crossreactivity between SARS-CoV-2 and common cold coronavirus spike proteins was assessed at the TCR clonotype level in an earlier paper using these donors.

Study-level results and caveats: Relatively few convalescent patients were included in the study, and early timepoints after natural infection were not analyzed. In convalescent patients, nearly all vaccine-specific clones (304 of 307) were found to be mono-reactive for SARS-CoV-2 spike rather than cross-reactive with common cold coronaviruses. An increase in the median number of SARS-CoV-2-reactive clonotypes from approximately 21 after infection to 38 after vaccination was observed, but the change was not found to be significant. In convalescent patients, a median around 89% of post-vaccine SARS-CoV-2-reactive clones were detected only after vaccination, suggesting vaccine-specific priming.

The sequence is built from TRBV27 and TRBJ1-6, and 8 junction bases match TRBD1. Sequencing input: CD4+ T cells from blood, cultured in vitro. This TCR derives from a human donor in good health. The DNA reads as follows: TGTGCCAGCAGTCGAGGACAGGGCACTTCACCCCTCCACTTT. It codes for CASSRGQGTSPLHF.